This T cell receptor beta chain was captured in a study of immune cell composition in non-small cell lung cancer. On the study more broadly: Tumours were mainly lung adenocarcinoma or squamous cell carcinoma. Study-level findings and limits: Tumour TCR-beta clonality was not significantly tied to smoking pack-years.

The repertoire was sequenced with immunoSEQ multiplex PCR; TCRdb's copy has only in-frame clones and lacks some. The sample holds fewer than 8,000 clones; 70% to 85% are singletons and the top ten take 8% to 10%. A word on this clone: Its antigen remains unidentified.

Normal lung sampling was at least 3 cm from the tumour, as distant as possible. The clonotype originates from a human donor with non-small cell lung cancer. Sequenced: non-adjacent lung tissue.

The CDR3 loop reads CASSLAVDRDYTF. The CDR3 nucleotides are TGCGCCAGCAGCTTGGCCGTAGACAGGGACTACACCTTC. This chain uses TRBV5-1 with TRBJ1-2; 7 bases fit TRBD1. J gave up 10 bases and V 0 bases, and 6 bases lay outside the gene matches. The CDR3 extends over 13 amino acids. Germline V CDR1 and CDR2: SGHRS, YFSETQ.